This TCR beta chain was found in a study of long-term antiretroviral therapy in people with HIV. The CDR3 is 15 amino acids. The V and J ends lost 5 bases and 5 bases respectively, with 18 bases between them. Germline V gives CDR1 SGHVS, CDR2 FQNEAQ. Without exception, participants with HIV were treated in the United States. The immunoSEQ assay was v3.0, run at survey level. Measured with immunoSEQ multiplex PCR; TCRdb has only the in-frame clones, and not every one. Among 15,000 to 20,000 clones listed, around 77% were seen once. As concerns this clone: Its antigen is currently unknown.

General study results and limits: ART-treated samples gained diversity yet remained below transplant donor controls.

This chain links TRBV7-8 with TRBJ2-5; tentative D call: TRBD2 (7 bases). The source was unsorted PBMCs, collected 2.3 years after starting antiretroviral therapy. The clonotype was recovered from a woman aged 40 to 50 with HIV. This CDR3 is CASSPPDGGLETQYF. CDR3 nucleotides: TGTGCCAGCAGCCCCCCCGACGGGGGGCTGGAGACCCAGTACTTC.